These 18 T cell receptor beta chains originate from one sample sequenced in a study of shared clonotypes between healthy human individuals. Generated by immunoSEQ multiplex PCR, the TCRdb table keeps only in-frame clones and is missing some. The top ten hold 10% to 15% of the sample, which has 450,000 to 500,000 clones, 75% to 85% seen once. Material: PBMCs. The receptors originated from a woman between 40 and 55 years old in good health. Some clones in this sample may be carry-over from other donors' samples.

The CDR3: CASRERGRSTNEKLFF. For the CDR3, the DNA is TGTGCCAGCAGAGAACGGGGCCGCTCAACTAATGAAAAACTGTTTTTT. This rearrangement joins TRBV28 to TRBJ1-4, with D possibly being TRBD1 (5 bases). The V gene's germline CDR1 is MDHEN and CDR2 SYDVKM. The CDR3 sequence is 16 residues long. V shed 6 bases and J shed 0 bases, with 14 bases lying between them.

The rearrangement links TRBV2 to TRBJ2-7, with 8 bases matching TRBD2. The CDR3 contains 13 residues. V lost 6 bases to trimming and J lost 3 bases; unmatched junction nucleotides: 4. Germline V gene lookup returns CDR1 SNHLY and CDR2 FYNNEI. The CDR3 coding sequence is TGTGCCAGCAGAACTAGCGGTGACTACGAGCAGTACTTC. It codes for CASRTSGDYEQYF.

The chain links TRBV7-6 to TRBJ1-2; 7 bases map to TRBD1. With V trimmed by 5 bases and J by 9 bases, 6 bases remained unmatched. Germline values: CDR1 SGHVS, CDR2 FNYEAQ. The CDR3 contains 12 residues. CDR3 sequence reads: CASSVGQASYTF. In DNA, the CDR3 is TGTGCCAGCAGCGTCGGACAGGCTAGCTACACCTTC.

The chain is built from TRBV7-8 and TRBJ2-5, with a possible D match to TRBD2 (6 bases). The CDR3 spans 14 residues. Germline-derived CDR1 and CDR2 are SGHVS and FQNEAQ. Trimming took off 5 bases at V and 1 base at J, with 11 bases between the two ends. The CDR3 DNA reads TGTGCCAGCAGCCCCCGGGACTTCCAAGAGACCCAGTACTTC. Translation: CASSPRDFQETQYF.

This clone was recorded many times. This chain connects TRBV15 to TRBJ2-7; 7 bases fit TRBD1. The CDR3 sequence is 15 residues long. Germline V CDR1 and CDR2: LNHNV, YYDKDF (reference sequence). V shed 0 bases and J 2 bases; nucleotides not matched to a gene: 4. The CDR3 protein is CATSRDRQGAYEQYF. CDR3 DNA sequence: TGTGCCACCAGCAGAGATCGGCAGGGGGCCTACGAGCAGTACTTC.

The rearrangement links TRBV7-3 to TRBJ2-1; 9 bases match TRBD2. Looked up from germline, CDR1 is SGHTA and CDR2 is FQGTGA. The CDR3 is made up of 12 amino acids. Trimming cost V 8 bases and J 10 bases; bases outside gene matches: 6. DNA of the CDR3: TGTGCCAGCCAAGGACTAGCGACCGAGCAGTTCTTC. Its protein is CASQGLATEQFF.

The V call is TRBV9, the J call TRBJ1-2; TRBD1 matches 9 bases. The ends lost 0 bases at V and 3 bases at J; junction bases unmatched: 3. This CDR3 spans 15 amino acids. Germline CDR1 reads SGDLS; CDR2 reads YYNGEE. CDR3 coding DNA: TGTGCCAGCAGCGTAGCAAGGACAGGGGACTATGGCTACACCTTC. It specifies CASSVARTGDYGYTF.

The rearrangement joins TRBV29-1 to TRBJ2-5; D may correspond to TRBD1 or TRBD2 (6 bases each). V dropped 7 bases and J dropped 0 bases, with 9 bases sitting between them. Germline V gene data show CDR1 as SQVTM and CDR2 as ANQGSEA. The CDR3 loop spans 12 amino acids. The CDR3 DNA reads as TGCAGCGGGGGGGCTAACCAAGAGACCCAGTACTTC. Translated, it gives CSGGANQETQYF.

The V and J genes are TRBV30 and TRBJ2-5; D is unclear. The DNA end is a closer match to TRBJ2-7, so the J assignment may be wrong. This CDR3 has 11 amino acids. Germline loops: CDR1 GTSNPN, CDR2 SVGIG (reference sequence). CDR3 in amino acids: CAWRRGHEQYF. The DNA of the CDR3 is TGTGCCTGGAGACGCGGCCACGAGCAGTACTTC.

This clone was counted a few times. The rearrangement uses TRBV7-2 and TRBJ1-2; D gene unclear. The V gene's germline CDR1 is SGHTA and CDR2 FQGNSA. CDR3 size: 15 residues. Trimming cost V 5 bases and J 5 bases, with 18 bases left between them. In DNA, the CDR3 is TGTGCCAGCAGCCCCACGACTGTTTTATCGTATGGCTACACCTTC. Amino acid sequence: CASSPTTVLSYGYTF. The entire variable domain, with the rest obtained from reference TRBV7-2 and TRBJ1-2, is as follows: GAGVSQSPSNKVTEKGKDVELRCDPISGHTALYWYRQSLGQGLEFLIYFQGNSAPDKSGLPSDRFSAERTGGSVSTLTIQRTQQEDSAVYLCASSPTTVLSYGYTFGSGTRLTVV.

The chain uses TRBV7-2 and TRBJ2-5; TRBD2 matches 7 bases. The CDR3 is 15 amino acids. Germline loops: CDR1 SGHTA, CDR2 FQGNSA. Trimming cost V 4 bases and J 3 bases; bases outside gene matches: 8. CDR3 nucleotide sequence: TGTGCCAGCAGCTACGGACTAGACGGCAAAGAGACCCAGTACTTC. It codes for CASSYGLDGKETQYF.

This clone was detected only a few times. V gene TRBV30 combines with J gene TRBJ2-4, with D hard to call. Per the germline V gene, CDR1 is GTSNPN and CDR2 is SVGIG (reference sequence). This CDR3 contains 13 residues. The V gene lost 1 base and the J gene lost 5 bases, with 9 bases spanning the gap. The CDR3 protein is CAWSALLENIQYF. Here the CDR3 DNA reads TGTGCCTGGAGTGCCTTGCTTGAAAACATTCAGTACTTC. Full variable domain (rest looked up from reference TRBV30 and TRBJ2-4): SQTIHQWPATLVQPVGSPLSLECTVEGTSNPNLYWYRQAAGRGLQLLFYSVGIGQISSEVPQNLSASRPQDRQFILSSKKLLLSDSGFYLCAWSALLENIQYFGAGTRLSVL.

The chain is built from TRBV30 and TRBJ1-4; D remains ambiguous. V was shortened by 3 bases and J by 3 bases, with 11 bases between the two germline ends. This CDR3 comprises 14 residues. Germline CDR1 reads GTSNPN; CDR2 reads SVGIG (reference sequence). CDR3 DNA sequence: TGTGCCTGGAGCTCTGGGCGGTCTAATGAAAAACTGTTTTTT. Amino acids: CAWSSGRSNEKLFF.

This chain connects TRBV5-5 to TRBJ1-1; 10 bases agree with TRBD1. CDR3 length: 16 residues. V gave up 5 bases and J gave up 0 bases; unmatched junction bases: 7. Germline CDR1 reads SGHKS; CDR2 reads YYEKEE (reference sequence). CDR3 in amino acids: CASRAGTGEVNTEAFF. The CDR3 DNA follows: TGTGCCAGCAGGGCCGGGACAGGGGAGGTGAACACTGAAGCTTTCTTT.

A few counts support this clone. The gene calls are TRBV4-1 and TRBJ2-7; D uncertain. The CDR3 sequence is 15 residues long. The ends were cut back, 2 bases at V and 2 bases at J, with 13 bases in the middle. Germline CDR1 reads MGHRA; CDR2 reads YSYEKL. The CDR3: CASSQSSDEPYEQYF. The CDR3, as DNA: TGCGCCAGCAGCCAAAGCTCGGACGAGCCCTACGAGCAGTACTTC.

Many counts were recorded for this clone. The chain joins TRBV9 to TRBJ2-1; 8 bases are shared with TRBD2. The CDR3 contains 15 residues. Germline loops: CDR1 SGDLS, CDR2 YYNGEE. Trimming removed 1 base from V and 6 bases from J; junction bases left unmatched: 6. The CDR3 here is CASSVIGLASNEQFF. Written as DNA, the CDR3 is TGTGCCAGCAGCGTAATAGGACTAGCTTCCAATGAGCAGTTCTTC. Supplemented by reference TRBV9 and TRBJ2-1, the full variable domain reads DSGVTQTPKHLITATGQRVTLRCSPRSGDLSVYWYQQSLDQGLQFLIQYYNGEERAKGNILERFSAQQFPDLHSELNLSSLELGDSALYFCASSVIGLASNEQFFGPGTRLTVL.

This chain joins TRBV29-1 and TRBJ1-1; no clear D. V was pared by 6 bases and J by 3 bases, with 11 bases between. The CDR3 loop spans 12 amino acids. Germline V CDR1 and CDR2: SQVTM, ANQGSEA. The CDR3 DNA reads as TGCAGCGTGGCGGTGGGATACACTGAAGCTTTCTTT. Its translation is CSVAVGYTEAFF.

J is TRBJ2-4 and V is TRBV5-4; 8 positions match TRBD2. The CDR3 is 16 residues long. J gave up 4 bases and V 0 bases, and 6 bases lay outside the gene matches. Germline V gene data show CDR1 as SGHNT and CDR2 as YYREEE (reference sequence). The CDR3 here is CASSLGLPSGKNIQYF. The CDR3 coding sequence is TGTGCCAGCAGCTTGGGACTTCCTAGCGGGAAAAACATTCAGTACTTC.